The sequence of this TCR beta chain was determined in a study of cytotoxic CD8 clonotypes in ibrutinib-treated CLL. Study results and limitations: Relative to age-matched healthy donors, clonality at baseline was higher, and it tracked circulating CD8+ T-cell counts.

This clone has a single count. The target antigen is unknown. One end of the junction varies from germline; a read error may be responsible. Sequencing was designed to attain a depth spanning 1 in 200,000 to 1 in 1 million T cells. Assay used: immunoSEQ multiplex PCR; TCRdb lists only in-frame clones, some missing. Of around 200,000 clones in the sample, roughly three quarters are singletons; the top ten hold 11%. Sequenced material: PBMCs, taken after 12 months of ibrutinib treatment. This receptor was obtained from a human donor with chronic lymphocytic leukemia.

The CDR3 region has the DNA TGTGCCAGCCTAGAAGGGGGTACGGGTGAGCAGTTCTTC. Its translation: CASLEGGTGEQFF. The chain joins TRBV5-1 to TRBJ2-1; tentative D call: TRBD1 (6 bases). Per the germline V gene, CDR1 is SGHRS and CDR2 is YFSETQ. The CDR3 sequence is 13 residues long.